The TCR beta chain described here comes from a study of beta chain features in type 1 diabetes. CDR3 size: 15 residues. The V gene's germline CDR1 is SEHNR and CDR2 FQNEAQ (reference sequence). V was pared by 7 bases and J by 7 bases, with 23 bases between. Expressed TCRB transcripts were sequenced, since all the RNA that had been isolated was reverse transcribed. Profiled with immunoSEQ multiplex PCR; TCRdb holds only in-frame clones, not every one. The table includes roughly 450,000 clones, around 10% detected once. Sequencing was carried out using naive CD4+ T cells from blood. This clonotype was sampled from a woman aged 18-30 years in good health. The V and J genes are TRBV7-9 and TRBJ2-7; D is possibly TRBD1 (5 bases). CDR3 loop: CASTVGANLGKEQYF. The CDR3 DNA reads as TGTGCCAGCACCGTTGGGGCAAACTTGGGGAAAGAGCAGTACTTC.